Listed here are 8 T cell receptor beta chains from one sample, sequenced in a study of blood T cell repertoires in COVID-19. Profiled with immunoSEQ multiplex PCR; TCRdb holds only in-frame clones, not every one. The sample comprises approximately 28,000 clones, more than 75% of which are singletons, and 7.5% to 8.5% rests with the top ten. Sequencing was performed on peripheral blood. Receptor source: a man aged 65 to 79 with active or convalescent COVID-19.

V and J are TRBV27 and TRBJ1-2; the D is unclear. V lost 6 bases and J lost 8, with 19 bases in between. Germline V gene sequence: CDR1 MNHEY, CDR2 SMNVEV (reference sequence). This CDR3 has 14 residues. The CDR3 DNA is TGTGCCAGCAGCCTCCAACAGCGGACGGGAGGCTACACCTTC. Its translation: CASSLQQRTGGYTF.

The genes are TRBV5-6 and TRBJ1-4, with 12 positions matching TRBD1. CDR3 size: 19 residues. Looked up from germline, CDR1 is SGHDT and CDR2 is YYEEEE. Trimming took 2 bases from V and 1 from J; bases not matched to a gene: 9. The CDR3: CASSLNRDRGLITNEKLFF. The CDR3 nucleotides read TGTGCCAGCAGCTTAAACCGGGACAGGGGGCTTATAACTAATGAAAAACTGTTTTTT.

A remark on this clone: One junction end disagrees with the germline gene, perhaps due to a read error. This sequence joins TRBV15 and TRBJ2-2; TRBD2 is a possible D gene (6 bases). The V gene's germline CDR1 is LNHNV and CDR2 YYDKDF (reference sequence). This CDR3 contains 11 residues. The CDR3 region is CASSGPGELFF. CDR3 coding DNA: TGTGCCTCCAGCGGGCCCGGGGAGCTGTTTTTT.

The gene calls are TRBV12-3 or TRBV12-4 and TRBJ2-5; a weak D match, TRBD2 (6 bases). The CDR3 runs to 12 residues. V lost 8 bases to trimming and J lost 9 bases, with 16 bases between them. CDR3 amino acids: CASGGLKRSQYF. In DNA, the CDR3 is TGTGCCAGCGGCGGACTAAAGAGATCCCAGTACTTC.

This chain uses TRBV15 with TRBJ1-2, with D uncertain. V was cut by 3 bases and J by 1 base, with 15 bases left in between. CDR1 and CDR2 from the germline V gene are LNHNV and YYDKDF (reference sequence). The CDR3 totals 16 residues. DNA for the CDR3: TGTGCCACCAGCAGGGGAGGGTACCCTGATAACTATGGCTACACCTTC. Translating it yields CATSRGGYPDNYGYTF.

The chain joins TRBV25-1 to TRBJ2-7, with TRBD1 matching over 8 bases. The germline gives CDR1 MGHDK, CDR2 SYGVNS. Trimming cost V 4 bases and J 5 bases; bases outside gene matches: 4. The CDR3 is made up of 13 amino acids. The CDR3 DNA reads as TGTGCCAGCAGTGTGACAGGGGTGCACGAGCAGTACTTC. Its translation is CASSVTGVHEQYF.

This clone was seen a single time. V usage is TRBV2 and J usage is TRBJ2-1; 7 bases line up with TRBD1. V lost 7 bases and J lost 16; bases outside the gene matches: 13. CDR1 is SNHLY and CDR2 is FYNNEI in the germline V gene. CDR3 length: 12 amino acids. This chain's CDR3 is CASTPTGTEAFF. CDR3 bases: TGTGCCAGCACGCCAACCGGGACAGAAGCATTCTTC.

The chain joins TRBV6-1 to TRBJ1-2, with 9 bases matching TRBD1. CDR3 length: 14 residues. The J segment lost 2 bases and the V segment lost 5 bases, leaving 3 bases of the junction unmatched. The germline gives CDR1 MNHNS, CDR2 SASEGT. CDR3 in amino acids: CASSPGTGNYGYTF. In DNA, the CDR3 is TGTGCCAGCAGTCCCGGGACAGGGAACTATGGCTACACCTTC.